This TCR beta chain was identified during a study of technical replicates of blood from a few donors. This CDR3 is built from 13 residues. Germline loops: CDR1 SGHDT, CDR2 YYEEEE. V was pared by 1 base and J by 3 bases, with 8 bases between. The protocol was immunoSEQ multiplex PCR, while the TCRdb copy is restricted to in-frame clones and leaves out a portion. Among under 95,000 clones, roughly 94% were seen once, and the ten largest hold approximately 0.25%. This receptor was taken from a human donor in good health. The rearrangement uses TRBV5-6 and TRBJ2-7; D not resolved. The sequencing input was T cells isolated from PBMCs. CDR3 sequence: CASSLLNSYEQYF. In nucleotides, the CDR3 is TGTGCCAGCAGCTTGCTTAATAGCTACGAGCAGTACTTC.